The source of this T cell receptor beta chain is a study of blood T cell repertoires in COVID-19. Data came from immunoSEQ multiplex PCR; TCRdb stores just in-frame clones and leaves some out. The sample shows a few hundred thousand clones, approximately 84% of them seen only once. This clone was counted once. Germline V gene lookup returns CDR1 WNHNN and CDR2 SYGVQD (reference sequence). There are 14 residues in the CDR3. Germline trimming cut 3 bases from V and 7 bases from J; bases unmatched to any gene: 8. The specimen sequenced was PBMCs or T cells enriched from blood (not recorded which). The TCR comes from a woman in her twenties or thirties who had recovered from COVID-19. The chain uses TRBV10-1 and TRBJ2-7, with TRBD1 identical over 8 bases. CDR3 coding DNA: TGCGCCAGCAGTGAATCAGGGGGCGCGGAAGAGCAGTACTTC. Its translation is CASSESGGAEEQYF.